The table lists the clone carrying this TCR beta chain with a few counts. The antigen is not known. Germline V gene lookup returns CDR1 KGHSH and CDR2 LQKENI. V lost 3 bases, J lost 5 bases, and 17 bases lay in between. The CDR3 runs to 15 residues. Unsorted PBMC replicate PCRs drew on around 270 ng DNA, representing some 32,000 T cell genomes. Using immunoSEQ multiplex PCR, the repertoire was profiled, and TCRdb retains in-frame clones only, with some absent. Of about 480,000 clones in the sample, around 79% are singletons; the top ten hold approximately 13%. The data were obtained in a study of shared clonotypes between healthy human individuals. General study results and limits: Tissues were not sampled, only blood, and their repertoires likely differ.

Source material: PBMCs. The clonotype comes from a woman in her forties in good health. Some clones in this sample may be carry-over from other donors' samples. The genes are TRBV18 and TRBJ2-7; D is perhaps TRBD1 (7 bases). The CDR3 here is CASSPTQGGGHEQYF. The CDR3 nucleotides read TGTGCCAGCTCACCTACCCAAGGAGGGGGCCACGAGCAGTACTTC.